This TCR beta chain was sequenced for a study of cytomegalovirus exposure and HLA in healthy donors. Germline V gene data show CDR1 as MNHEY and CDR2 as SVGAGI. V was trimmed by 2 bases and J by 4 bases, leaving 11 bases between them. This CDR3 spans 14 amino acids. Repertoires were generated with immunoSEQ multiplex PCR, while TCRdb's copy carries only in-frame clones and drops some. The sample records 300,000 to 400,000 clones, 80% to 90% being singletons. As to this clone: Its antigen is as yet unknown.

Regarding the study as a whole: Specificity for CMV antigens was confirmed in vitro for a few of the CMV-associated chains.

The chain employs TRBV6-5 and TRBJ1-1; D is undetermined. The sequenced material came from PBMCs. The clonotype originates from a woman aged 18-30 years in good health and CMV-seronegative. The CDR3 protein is CASSYDLVGTEAFF. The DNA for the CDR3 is TGTGCCAGCAGTTACGATCTAGTCGGCACTGAAGCTTTCTTT.